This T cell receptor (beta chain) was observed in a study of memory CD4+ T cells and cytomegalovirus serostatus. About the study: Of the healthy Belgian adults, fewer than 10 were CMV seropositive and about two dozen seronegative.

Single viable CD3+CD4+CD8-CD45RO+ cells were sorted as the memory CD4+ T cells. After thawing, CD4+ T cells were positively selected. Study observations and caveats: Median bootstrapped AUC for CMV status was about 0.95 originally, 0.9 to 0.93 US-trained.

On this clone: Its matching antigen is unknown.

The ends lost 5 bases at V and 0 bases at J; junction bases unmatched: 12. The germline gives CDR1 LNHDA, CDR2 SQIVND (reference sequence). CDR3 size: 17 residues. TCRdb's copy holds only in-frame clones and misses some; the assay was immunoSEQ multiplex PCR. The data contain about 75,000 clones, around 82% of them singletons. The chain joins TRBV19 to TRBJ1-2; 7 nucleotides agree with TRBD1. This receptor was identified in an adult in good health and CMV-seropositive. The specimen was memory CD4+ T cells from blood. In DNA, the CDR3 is TGTGCCAGTAGTCGGGGACAGTCTAGGGTAGCTAACTATGGCTACACCTTC. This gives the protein CASSRGQSRVANYGYTF.